The 23 T cell receptor beta chains listed next were all sequenced from one sample in a study of regulatory T cells in long-lasting Graves disease. CDR3 regions were amplified by Arm-PCR using iRepertoire HTBI primers to build TCR beta libraries. TCRdb re-called the multiplex PCR reads with MiXCR, one entry per CDR3 protein. The sample records about 540,000 distinct CDR3 sequences, roughly 13% being singletons. Regarding time point: newly diagnosed GD, antithyroid drugs for less than 3 months. Researchers made the TCR library from RNA that was extracted from PBMCs. The sample was also reused in another study, on T cells in Graves' hyperthyroidism and ophthalmopathy.

The sequences come from peripheral blood mononuclear cells (PBMCs), collected at new diagnosis, from a patient treated with antithyroid drugs. The receptors here all came from a man aged 25 to 40 with Graves disease.

At least ten counts were recorded for this clonotype. The rearrangement uses TRBV24-1 and TRBJ1-5; 7 bases line up with TRBD1. V lost 2 bases, J lost 7 bases, and 13 bases stayed unmatched. Germline V gives CDR1 KGHDR, CDR2 SFDVKD. This CDR3 spans 17 amino acids. The CDR3 coding sequence is TGTGCCACCAGTGATTCCGGGACAGATCAAGTTTGGCAGCCCCAGCATTTT. This encodes CATSDSGTDQVWQPQHF.

This clonotype showed up many times. V gene TRBV6-5 combines with J gene TRBJ2-7; 9 bases are shared with TRBD1. This CDR3 comprises 15 residues. Germline V lookup: CDR1 MNHEY, CDR2 SVGAGI. With V trimmed by 2 bases and J by 4 bases, 6 bases remained unmatched. The CDR3 region is CASSYRGQGKYEQYF. Here the CDR3 DNA reads TGTGCCAGCAGTTACCGAGGACAGGGGAAGTACGAGCAGTACTTC.

This clonotype occurred many times. The gene calls are TRBV5-1 and TRBJ2-7; D uncertain. The CDR3 loop spans 14 amino acids. Trimming removed 4 bases at V and 7 bases at J, with 18 bases between. Germline CDR1 reads SGHRS; CDR2 reads YFSETQ. In nucleotides, the CDR3 is TGCGCCAGCAGCCCCACCCCCAGACCGGTGGAGCAGTACTTC. It specifies CASSPTPRPVEQYF.

This clonotype was seen a few times. The rearrangement links TRBV30 to TRBJ1-2; 10 bases fit TRBD1. CDR3 length equals 20 residues. Per germline, CDR1 GTSNPN and CDR2 SVGIG (reference sequence). Trimming took 3 bases from V and 5 from J; bases not matched to a gene: 24. CDR3 in amino acids: CAWRKGQGYAGGRGSYGYTF. CDR3 nucleotide sequence: TGTGCCTGGAGGAAGGGACAGGGGTACGCCGGGGGACGGGGATCTTATGGCTACACCTTC.

Remarks on this clonotype: One end of the junction fails to match germline, which may point to a read error. The chain uses TRBV27 and TRBJ1-5; TRBD1 might be the D (6 bases). The CDR3 is 15 residues long. Germline assignment: CDR1 MNHEY and CDR2 SMNVEV (reference sequence). The CDR3 region is CASSLSVQGNQRQHF. CDR3 in DNA: TGTGCCAGCAGTTTATCGGTACAGGGCAATCAGCGCCAGCATTTT.

This clonotype was found many times. The chain employs TRBV27 and TRBJ2-1; D gene ambiguous. V was pared by 0 bases and J by 8 bases, with 8 bases between. CDR3 length: 13 amino acids. Germline V gene lookup returns CDR1 MNHEY and CDR2 SMNVEV (reference sequence). CDR3 amino acids: CASSLSLVDEQFF. In DNA form, the CDR3 reads TGTGCCAGCAGTTTATCACTTGTGGATGAGCAGTTCTTC.

This clonotype was found a few times. The J gene is TRBJ2-2, the V gene TRBV11-2; D not certain. This CDR3 contains 15 residues. The V and J ends lost 8 bases and 4 bases respectively, with 17 bases between them. Germline values: CDR1 SGHAT, CDR2 FQNNGV. The CDR3 loop reads CASRAPTGVTGELFF. CDR3 nucleotides: TGTGCCAGCCGCGCTCCAACTGGGGTCACCGGGGAGCTGTTTTTT.

This clonotype was recorded many times. The J gene is TRBJ2-7, the V gene TRBV9; 8 bases match TRBD2. Germline V lookup: CDR1 SGDLS, CDR2 YYNGEE. The CDR3 totals 15 residues. V lost 0 bases to trimming and J lost 4 bases; unmatched junction nucleotides: 6. This CDR3 reads CASSVGVAGPYEQYF. The CDR3 DNA reads TGTGCCAGCAGCGTAGGTGTAGCGGGGCCATACGAGCAGTACTTC.

The table lists this clonotype with a few counts. The V call is TRBV6-1, the J call TRBJ2-7; D is possibly TRBD2 (6 bases). The CDR3 covers 13 residues. Trimming left V 8 bases short and J 4 bases short, with 15 bases between. Germline V lookup: CDR1 MNHNS, CDR2 SASEGT. CDR3 protein: CASGTGRGYEQYF. The DNA for the CDR3 is TGTGCCAGCGGCACCGGGAGAGGGTACGAGCAGTACTTC.

The CDR3 here is CASSLIGPYGYTF. The CDR3 bases are TGTGCCAGCAGTTTGATAGGGCCCTATGGCTACACCTTC. The chain uses TRBV28 and TRBJ1-2; no clear D. Per the germline V gene, CDR1 is MDHEN and CDR2 is SYDVKM. The length of the CDR3 is 13 residues. Trimming left V 3 bases short and J 4 bases short, with 9 bases between.

This clonotype was counted at least ten times. The CDR3 coding sequence is TGCAGCGAAAGAGGGGAGTGGGAAAAACTGTTTTTT. Amino acid sequence: CSERGEWEKLFF. The rearrangement uses TRBV29-1 and TRBJ1-4; possible D gene TRBD1, 5 bases. Trimming pared 7 bases from V and 8 bases from J, leaving 14 bases between. The CDR3 extends over 12 amino acids. Germline V gene sequence: CDR1 SQVTM, CDR2 ANQGSEA. Based on the CDR3 plus reference TRBV29-1 and TRBJ1-4, the full variable domain is SAVISQKPSRDICQRGTSLTIQCQVDSQVTMMFWYRQQPGQSLTLIATANQGSEATYESGFVIDKFPISRPNLTFSTLTVSNMSPEDSSIYLCSERGEWEKLFFGSGTQLSVL.

This clonotype was found many times. V is TRBV5-1 and J is TRBJ2-1; D may match TRBD1 or TRBD2 (5 bases each). V lost 3 bases and J lost 3, with 13 bases in between. This CDR3 contains 15 residues. Germline CDR1 reads SGHRS; CDR2 reads YFSETQ. The CDR3 here is CASSSGPHLYNEQFF. In DNA, the CDR3 is TGCGCCAGCAGCTCGGGACCACACCTCTACAATGAGCAGTTCTTC. The full variable domain, its missing parts supplied by reference TRBV5-1 and TRBJ2-1, is KAGVTQTPRYLIKTRGQQVTLSCSPISGHRSVSWYQQTPGQGLQFLFEYFSETQRNKGNFPGRFSGRQFSNSRSEMNVSTLELGDSALYLCASSSGPHLYNEQFFGPGTRLTVL.

In this sample, this clonotype turned up many times. The chain carries TRBV2 and TRBJ1-5; D gene unclear. The CDR3 sequence is 12 residues long. V was shortened by 7 bases and J by 4 bases, with 8 bases between the two germline ends. Germline CDR1 SNHLY, CDR2 FYNNEI. The CDR3 coding sequence is TGTGCCAGCACCCTCGGTAATCAGCCCCAGCATTTT. It specifies CASTLGNQPQHF.

This clonotype came up many times. The chain couples TRBV10-3 to TRBJ2-7, with D tentatively TRBD1 (6 bases). The CDR3 covers 16 residues. Trimming took off 7 bases at V and 0 bases at J, with 19 bases between the two ends. The germline CDR1 and CDR2 sequences are ENHRY and SYGVKD. CDR3 sequence reads: CAITPMWGQSSYEQYF. The CDR3 nucleotides read TGTGCCATCACCCCCATGTGGGGGCAAAGCTCCTACGAGCAGTACTTC.

The chain carries TRBV10-1 and TRBJ1-1; unclear D gene. From germline, CDR1 is WNHNN and CDR2 SYGVQD (reference sequence). V gave up 0 bases and J gave up 1 base, with 6 bases separating them. This CDR3 region has 14 residues. The DNA for the CDR3 is TGCGCCAGCAGTGAGTCGGGTGAGAACACTGAAGCTTTCTTT. Its protein is CASSESGENTEAFF.

The rearrangement uses TRBV4-2 and TRBJ2-3; 7 bases are shared with TRBD2. This CDR3 region has 15 residues. Germline V lookup: CDR1 LGHNA, CDR2 YNFKEQ. V lost 0 bases, J lost 6 bases, and 6 bases stayed unmatched. CDR3 nucleotide sequence: TGTGCCAGCAGCCAAGACCCCGGGGGGTTGGATACGCAGTATTTT. Its translation is CASSQDPGGLDTQYF.

This clonotype came up many times. The gene calls are TRBV28 and TRBJ1-2, with 11 bases matching TRBD1. The CDR3 has 15 residues. The V gene's germline CDR1 is MDHEN and CDR2 SYDVKM. V shed 6 bases and J 4 bases; nucleotides not matched to a gene: 7. CDR3 nucleotides: TGTGCCAGCAGCCAACGGGGACAGGGGGTCTATGGCTACACCTTC. Protein: CASSQRGQGVYGYTF.

This clonotype has a count of ten or more. This chain links TRBV5-1 with TRBJ2-1; D gene unclear. The germline V gene has CDR1 SGHRS and CDR2 YFSETQ. V lost 0 bases and J 0 bases, leaving 13 bases between the germline ends. The CDR3 sequence is 17 residues long. The CDR3 DNA is TGCGCCAGCAGCTTGGGGGCTTCGGAAAGCTCCTACAATGAGCAGTTCTTC. Amino acid sequence: CASSLGASESSYNEQFF.

In this sample, this clonotype turned up a few times. The genes are TRBV28 and TRBJ2-7; D tentatively fits TRBD1 or TRBD2 (5 bases each). Trimming shortened V by 6 bases and J by 0 bases, and 18 bases separated the two germline ends. Germline CDR1 is MDHEN and CDR2 is SYDVKM. This CDR3 is 16 amino acids long. The CDR3 region is CASSYLLGTDSYEQYF. The CDR3 DNA reads TGTGCCAGCAGCTATCTCCTGGGGACGGACTCCTACGAGCAGTACTTC. Combining the CDR3 with reference TRBV28 and TRBJ2-7 gives the whole variable domain DVKVTQSSRYLVKRTGEKVFLECVQDMDHENMFWYRQDPGLGLRLIYFSYDVKMKEKGDIPEGYSVSREKKERFSLILESASTNQTSMYLCASSYLLGTDSYEQYFGPGTRLTVT.

This clonotype was observed at least ten times. This chain links TRBV7-8 with TRBJ2-3, with TRBD2 identical over 7 bases. The germline V gene encodes CDR1 SGHVS and CDR2 FQNEAQ. The CDR3 loop spans 16 amino acids. Trimming removed 5 bases from V and 6 bases from J; junction bases left unmatched: 14. CDR3 region: CASSLPPGGGPDTQYF. In DNA, the CDR3 is TGTGCCAGCAGCCTACCTCCGGGAGGAGGCCCGGATACGCAGTATTTT.

This clonotype was detected a few times. This chain joins TRBV7-2 and TRBJ1-6; D call uncertain. V was clipped by 6 bases and J by 8 bases, with 11 bases between them. Germline V gives CDR1 SGHTA, CDR2 FQGNSA. The CDR3 has 13 amino acids. The CDR3 protein is CASRPGSDSPLHF. CDR3 coding DNA: TGTGCCAGCAGACCCGGGTCGGATTCACCCCTCCACTTT.

Notes on this clonotype: This clone may be a read error of a much larger clone one base away. Because the CDR3 is missing its conserved closing phenylalanine or tryptophan, this is likely a read error. For the CDR3, the DNA is TGCGCCAGCAGCACTAGGGGCAGGACAGGGCACCACGAGCAGTACCTC. It translates to CASSTRGRTGHHEQYL. The chain recombines TRBV5-1 with TRBJ2-7; 8 bases are shared with TRBD1. Germline assignment: CDR1 SGHRS and CDR2 YFSETQ. Unmatched junction bases numbered 14, after V lost 4 bases and J lost 5 bases. The length of the CDR3 is 16 residues.

This clonotype was counted only a few times. This sequence joins TRBV15 and TRBJ1-5; no clear D gene. With 0 bases removed from V and 0 bases from J, the gap between germline ends came to 3 bases. Germline V gene lookup returns CDR1 LNHNV and CDR2 YYDKDF (reference sequence). The CDR3 has 14 amino acids. CDR3 amino acids: CATSRDGSNQPQHF. CDR3 nucleotide sequence: TGTGCCACCAGCAGAGACGGTAGCAATCAGCCCCAGCATTTT.